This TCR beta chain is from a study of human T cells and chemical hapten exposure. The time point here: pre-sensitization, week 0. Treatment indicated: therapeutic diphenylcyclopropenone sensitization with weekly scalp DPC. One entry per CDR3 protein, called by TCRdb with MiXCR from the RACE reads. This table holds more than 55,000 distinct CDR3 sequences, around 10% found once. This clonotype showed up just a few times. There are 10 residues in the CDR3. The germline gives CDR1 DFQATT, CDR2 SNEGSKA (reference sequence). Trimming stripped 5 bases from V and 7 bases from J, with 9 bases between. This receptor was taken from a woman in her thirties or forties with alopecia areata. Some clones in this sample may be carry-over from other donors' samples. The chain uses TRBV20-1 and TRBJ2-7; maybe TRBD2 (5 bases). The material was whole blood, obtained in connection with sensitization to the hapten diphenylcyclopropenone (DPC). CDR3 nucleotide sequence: TGCAGTGCTGTAAAGCGGGAGCAGTACTTC. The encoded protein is CSAVKREQYF.